Below, 6 T cell receptor beta chains from the same sample are listed, as sequenced in a study of identical twins. TCRdb redid the calling of the 5' RACE reads with MiXCR, one entry per CDR3 protein. In the table there are just over 500,000 distinct CDR3 sequences, 22% of which are singletons. This sample also belongs to another study, concerning T cells expressing NK-cell markers.

What was sequenced was CD4+ T cells sorted from blood. Receptor source: a young woman in good health.

The V gene is TRBV12-3 or TRBV12-4, the J gene TRBJ2-5, with 7 nucleotides matching TRBD1. The CDR3 consists of 14 residues. V shed 6 bases, J shed 7 bases, and the junction held 11 bases outside the gene matches. CDR3 DNA sequence: TGTGCCAGCAGCGCCGGGACAGCCATCGGGACCCAGTACTTC. This sequence encodes CASSAGTAIGTQYF.

The genes are TRBV4-3 and TRBJ2-1; 7 bases map to TRBD2. Trimming at V came to 0 bases and at J to 6 bases, leaving 8 bases not matched to a gene. The CDR3 loop spans 16 amino acids. Germline V CDR1 and CDR2: LGHNA, YSLEER. CDR3 sequence: CASSQETSWVVNEQFF. CDR3 bases: TGCGCCAGCAGCCAAGAGACTAGCTGGGTGGTCAATGAGCAGTTCTTC.

This clonotype has a handful of counts. The chain recombines TRBV2 with TRBJ1-1; a weak D match, TRBD1 (5 bases). Germline CDR1 and CDR2: SNHLY and FYNNEI. The CDR3 contains 14 residues. V was pared by 4 bases and J by 6 bases, with 15 bases between. Written as DNA, the CDR3 is TGTGCCAGCAGTGGGGACGGTAGTTTCGCTGAAGCTTTCTTT. Its protein is CASSGDGSFAEAFF.

The chain joins TRBV25-1 to TRBJ2-2, with TRBD1 identical over 8 bases. J was trimmed by 4 bases and V by 6 bases; bases with no gene match: 7. The germline V gene encodes CDR1 MGHDK and CDR2 SYGVNS. This CDR3 comprises 15 residues. CDR3 region: CASSSDRAGTGELFF. CDR3 nucleotides: TGTGCCAGCAGCTCGGACAGGGCCGGCACCGGGGAGCTGTTTTTT. The complete variable domain, with remaining parts taken from reference TRBV25-1 and TRBJ2-2, reads EADIYQTPRYLVIGTGKKITLECSQTMGHDKMYWYQQDPGMELHLIHYSYGVNSTEKGDLSSESTVSRIRTEHFPLTLESARPSHTSQYLCASSSDRAGTGELFFGEGSRLTVL.

This clonotype appeared a few times. The V call is TRBV7-2, the J call TRBJ2-7; 7 positions agree with TRBD1. V lost 6 bases and J lost 2; bases outside the gene matches: 10. Germline V gives CDR1 SGHTA, CDR2 FQGNSA. CDR3 length: 15 residues. CDR3 loop: CASSLRTGPTYEQYF. In DNA form, the CDR3 reads TGTGCCAGCAGTCTCAGGACAGGACCGACCTACGAGCAGTACTTC.

This clonotype appeared many times. The gene calls are TRBV20-1 and TRBJ2-4; D ambiguous. Trimming stripped 2 bases from V and 6 bases from J, with 5 bases between. CDR3 length: 11 residues. Germline loops: CDR1 DFQATT, CDR2 SNEGSKA (reference sequence). CDR3 amino acids: CSARTVNIQYF. In nucleotides, the CDR3 is TGCAGTGCTAGAACCGTAAACATTCAGTACTTC.